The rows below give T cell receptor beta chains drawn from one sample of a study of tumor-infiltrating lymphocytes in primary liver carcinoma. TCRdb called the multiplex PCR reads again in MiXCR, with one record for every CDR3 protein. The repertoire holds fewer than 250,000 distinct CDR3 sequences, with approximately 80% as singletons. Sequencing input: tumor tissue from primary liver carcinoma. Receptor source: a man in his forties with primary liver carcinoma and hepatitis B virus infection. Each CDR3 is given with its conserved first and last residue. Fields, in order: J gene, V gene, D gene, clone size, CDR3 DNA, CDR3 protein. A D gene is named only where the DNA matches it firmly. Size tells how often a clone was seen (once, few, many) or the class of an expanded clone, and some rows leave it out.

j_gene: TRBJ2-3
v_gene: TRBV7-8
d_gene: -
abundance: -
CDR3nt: TGCGCCAGCAGCCCCCTTAGGACTCTCACAGATATGCAGTATTTT
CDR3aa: CASSPLRTLTDMQYF

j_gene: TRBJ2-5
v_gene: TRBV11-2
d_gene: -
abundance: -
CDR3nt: TGTGTCAGCAGCATATACAGGGATAGGGAGACCCAGTACTTC
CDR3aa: CVSSIYRDRETQYF

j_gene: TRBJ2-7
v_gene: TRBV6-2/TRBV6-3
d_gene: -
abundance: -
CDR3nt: TGTGCCAGCTGTTACGATGCGAGCACTAGCAGGATCTATGAGCAGTACTTC
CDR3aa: CASCYDASTSRIYEQYF

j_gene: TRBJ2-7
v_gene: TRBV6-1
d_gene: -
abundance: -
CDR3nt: TGTACCAGCAGTGAAGGAGAGGAGGCTTTCTACGAGCAGTACTTC
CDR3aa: CTSSEGEEAFYEQYF

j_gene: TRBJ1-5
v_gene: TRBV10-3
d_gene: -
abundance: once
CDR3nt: TGCGCCATCAGTGAGGTACTCGAAGGTCAGCCCCAGCATTTT
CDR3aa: CAISEVLEGQPQHF

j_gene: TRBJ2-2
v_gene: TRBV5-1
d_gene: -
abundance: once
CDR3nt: TGCGCCAGCAGCATACATCACAGGACGAACATCGGGGAACTGTTTTTT
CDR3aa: CASSIHHRTNIGELFF

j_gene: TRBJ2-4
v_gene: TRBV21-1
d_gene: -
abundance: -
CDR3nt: TGTGCCAGCAGCAACTCGGTTCCTGGCGGGAGAGGAGACATTCAGTACTTC
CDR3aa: CASSNSVPGGRGDIQYF

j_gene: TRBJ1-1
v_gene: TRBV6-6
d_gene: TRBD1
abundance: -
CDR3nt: TGTGCCACCTGTGGGACAGGGGTAAGGACTGAAGCTTTATTT
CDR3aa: CATCGTGVRTEALF

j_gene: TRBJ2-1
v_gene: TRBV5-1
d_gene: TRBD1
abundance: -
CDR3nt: TGCGTCAGCAGCTTAACAGGGGTCAATGAGCATTTCTTC
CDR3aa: CVSSLTGVNEHFF

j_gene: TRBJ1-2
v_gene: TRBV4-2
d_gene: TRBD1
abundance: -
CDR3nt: TGTGCCAGCAGCCGATCGTCCAGGGAGGGGGCCGCGTCCTATGGCTACACCTTC
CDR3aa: CASSRSSREGAASYGYTF

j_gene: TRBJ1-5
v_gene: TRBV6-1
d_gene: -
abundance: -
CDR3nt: TGTGCCAGCAGTGAACGGGTAAGGGACCAGCCCCAGCATTTT
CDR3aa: CASSERVRDQPQHF

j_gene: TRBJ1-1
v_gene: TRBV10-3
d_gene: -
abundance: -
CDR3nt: TGTGCCATCAGTGAGCCGTCCACTAAAGCTTTCTTT
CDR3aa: CAISEPSTKAFF

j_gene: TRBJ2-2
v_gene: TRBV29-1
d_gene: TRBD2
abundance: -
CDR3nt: TGCAACGTTGGGACTAGCGCGGTGAAGACCGGGGAGCTGTTTTTT
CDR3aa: CNVGTSAVKTGELFF

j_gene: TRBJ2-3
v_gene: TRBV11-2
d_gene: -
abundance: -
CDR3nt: TGTGCCAGCAATTTAGATCCGGGGGAAACTAGCACAGATACGCAGTATTTT
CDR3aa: CASNLDPGETSTDTQYF

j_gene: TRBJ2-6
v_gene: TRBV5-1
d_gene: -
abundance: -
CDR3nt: TGCGCCAGGAGCTTGGGGGGCGATATAACCTCTGGGGCCAACGTCCTGACTTTC
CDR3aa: CARSLGGDITSGANVLTF

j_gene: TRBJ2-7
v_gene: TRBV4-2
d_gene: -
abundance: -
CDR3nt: TGTGCCAGCAGCCCCTGGGACACGGGAGGCCGCGAGCAGTACTTC
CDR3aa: CASSPWDTGGREQYF

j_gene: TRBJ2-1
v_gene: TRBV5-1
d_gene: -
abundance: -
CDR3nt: TGCGCCAGCAGCTATTTGGGAGCCTACAATGAGAAGTTCTTC
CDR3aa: CASSYLGAYNEKFF

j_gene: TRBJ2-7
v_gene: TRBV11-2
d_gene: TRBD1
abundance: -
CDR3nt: TGTGCCAGCAGCTTAAGATGGACAGGGGAAAACGAGCGGTGCTTC
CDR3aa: CASSLRWTGENERCF

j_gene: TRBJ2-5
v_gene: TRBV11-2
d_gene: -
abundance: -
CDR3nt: TGTGCCAGCATCTTAGGGGTCGCTATCCGTCTCCAAGAGACCCAGTACTTC
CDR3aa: CASILGVAIRLQETQYF

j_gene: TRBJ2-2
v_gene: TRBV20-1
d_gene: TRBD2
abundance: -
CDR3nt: TGCAGTGCTAGAAGGACTAGCGGGAGGGCCGACACCGGGGAGCTGTTTTTT
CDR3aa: CSARRTSGRADTGELFF

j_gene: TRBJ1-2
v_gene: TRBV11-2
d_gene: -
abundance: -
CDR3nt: TGTGCCAGCATCTTAGATTCGCTAGCCTATTCTCAAGGCTACACCTTC
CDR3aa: CASILDSLAYSQGYTF

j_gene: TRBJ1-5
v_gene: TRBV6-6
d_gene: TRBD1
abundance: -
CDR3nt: TGTGCCAGTATTTGGGTTCAGGGGGCGGATAGCAATCAGCGCCAGCATTTT
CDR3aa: CASIWVQGADSNQRQHF

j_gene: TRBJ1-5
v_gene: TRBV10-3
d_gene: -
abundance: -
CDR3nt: TGTGCCATCAGTGAGTCGACAGGTCAGCCCCACCGTTTT
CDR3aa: CAISESTGQPHRF

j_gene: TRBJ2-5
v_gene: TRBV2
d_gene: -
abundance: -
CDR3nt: TGTGCCAGCAGGCGAGAGGAAGAGATCCAGTACTTC
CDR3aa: CASRREEEIQYF